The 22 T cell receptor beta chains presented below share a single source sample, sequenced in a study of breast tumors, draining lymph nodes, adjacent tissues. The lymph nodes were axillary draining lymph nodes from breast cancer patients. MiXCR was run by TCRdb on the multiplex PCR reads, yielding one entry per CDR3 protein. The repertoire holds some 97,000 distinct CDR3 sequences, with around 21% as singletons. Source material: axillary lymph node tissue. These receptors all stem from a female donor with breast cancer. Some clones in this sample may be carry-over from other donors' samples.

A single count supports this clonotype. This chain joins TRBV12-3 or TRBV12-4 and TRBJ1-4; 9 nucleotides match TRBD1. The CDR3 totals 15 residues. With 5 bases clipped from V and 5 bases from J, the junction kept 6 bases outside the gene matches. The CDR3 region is CASSPYRGLNEKLFF. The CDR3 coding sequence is TGTGCCAGCAGTCCATACAGGGGGCTGAATGAAAAACTGTTTTTT.

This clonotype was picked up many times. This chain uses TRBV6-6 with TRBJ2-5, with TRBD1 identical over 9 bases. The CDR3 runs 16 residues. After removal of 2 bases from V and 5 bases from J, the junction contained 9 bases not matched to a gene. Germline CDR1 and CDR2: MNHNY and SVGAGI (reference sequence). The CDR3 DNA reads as TGTGCCAGCAGTTACGGAGTGACAGGGGGATGGGAGACCCAGTACTTC. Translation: CASSYGVTGGWETQYF.

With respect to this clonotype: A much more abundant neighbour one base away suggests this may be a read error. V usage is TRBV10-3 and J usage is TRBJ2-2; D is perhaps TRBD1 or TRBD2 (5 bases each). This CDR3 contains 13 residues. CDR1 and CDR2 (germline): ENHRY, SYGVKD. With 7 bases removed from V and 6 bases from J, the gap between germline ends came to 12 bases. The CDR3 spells CAITDGDPGELFF. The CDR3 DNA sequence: TGTGCCATCACTGACGGGGACCCCGGGGAGCTGTTTTTT.

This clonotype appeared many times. The CDR3 reads CASSGGRNEQFF. The CDR3 coding sequence is TGTGCCAGCTCAGGGGGTCGCAATGAGCAGTTCTTC. This chain uses TRBV3-1 with TRBJ2-1, with 7 positions matching TRBD1. V shed 8 bases and J 6 bases; nucleotides not matched to a gene: 4. Looked up from germline, CDR1 is LGHDT and CDR2 is YNNKEL (reference sequence). The CDR3 length is 12 residues.

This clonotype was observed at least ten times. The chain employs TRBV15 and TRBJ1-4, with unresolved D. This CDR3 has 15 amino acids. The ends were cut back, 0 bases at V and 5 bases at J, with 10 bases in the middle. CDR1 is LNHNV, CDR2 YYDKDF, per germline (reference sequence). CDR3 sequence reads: CATSRDKGQNEKLFF. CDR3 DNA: TGTGCCACCAGCAGAGATAAGGGCCAAAATGAAAAACTGTTTTTT.

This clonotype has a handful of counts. The CDR3: CASTKATEAFF. In nucleotides, the CDR3 is TGTGCCAGCACAAAGGCCACTGAAGCTTTCTTT. The V call is TRBV19, the J call TRBJ1-1; no definite D call. The CDR3 extends over 11 amino acids. Trimming took 9 bases from V and 4 from J, leaving 9 bases between them. Germline-derived CDR1 and CDR2 are LNHDA and SQIVND (reference sequence).

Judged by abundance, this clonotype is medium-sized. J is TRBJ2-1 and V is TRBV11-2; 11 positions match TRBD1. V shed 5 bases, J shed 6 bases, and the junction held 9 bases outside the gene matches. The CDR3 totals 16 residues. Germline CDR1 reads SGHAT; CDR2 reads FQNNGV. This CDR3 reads CASSPRTGGDSNEQFF. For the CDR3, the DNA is TGTGCCAGCAGCCCAAGGACAGGGGGCGACTCCAATGAGCAGTTCTTC.

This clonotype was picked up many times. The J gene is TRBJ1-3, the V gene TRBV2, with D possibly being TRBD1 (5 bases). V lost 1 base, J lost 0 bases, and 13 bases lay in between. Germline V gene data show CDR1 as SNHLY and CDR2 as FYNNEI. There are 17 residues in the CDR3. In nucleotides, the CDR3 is TGTGCCAGCAGTGAAGGGGGGACGTTACGCTCTGGAAACACCATATATTTT. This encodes CASSEGGTLRSGNTIYF. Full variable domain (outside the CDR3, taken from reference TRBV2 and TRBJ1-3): EPEVTQTPSHQVTQMGQEVILRCVPISNHLYFYWYRQILGQKVEFLVSFYNNEISEKSEIFDDQFSVERPDGSNFTLKIRSTKLEDSAMYFCASSEGGTLRSGNTIYFGEGSWLTVV.

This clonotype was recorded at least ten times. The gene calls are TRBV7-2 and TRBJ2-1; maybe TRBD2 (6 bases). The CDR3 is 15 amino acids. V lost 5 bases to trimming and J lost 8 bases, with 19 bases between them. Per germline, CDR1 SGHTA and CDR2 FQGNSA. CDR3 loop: CASSKGPTRTDEQFF. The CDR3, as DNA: TGTGCCAGCAGCAAGGGACCGACTAGGACGGATGAGCAGTTCTTC.

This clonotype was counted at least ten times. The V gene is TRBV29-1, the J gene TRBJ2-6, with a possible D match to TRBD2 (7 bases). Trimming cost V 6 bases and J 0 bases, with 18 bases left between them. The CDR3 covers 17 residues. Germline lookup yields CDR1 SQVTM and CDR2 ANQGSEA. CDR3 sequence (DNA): TGCAGCGTCGAGGGGGGGCAGGGGAACTCTGGGGCCAACGTCCTGACTTTC. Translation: CSVEGGQGNSGANVLTF.

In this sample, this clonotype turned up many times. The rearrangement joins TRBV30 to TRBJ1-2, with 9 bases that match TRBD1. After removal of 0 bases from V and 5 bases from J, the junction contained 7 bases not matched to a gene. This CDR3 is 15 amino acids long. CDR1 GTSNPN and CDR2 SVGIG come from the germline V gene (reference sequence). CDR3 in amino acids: CAWSVRGDRAYGYTF. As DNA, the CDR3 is TGTGCCTGGAGTGTACGGGGGGACAGGGCGTATGGCTACACCTTC.

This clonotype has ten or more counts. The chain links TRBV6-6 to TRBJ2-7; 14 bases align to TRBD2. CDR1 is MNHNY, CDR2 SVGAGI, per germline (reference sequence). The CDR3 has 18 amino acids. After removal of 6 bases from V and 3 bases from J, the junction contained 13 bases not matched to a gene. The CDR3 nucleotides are TGTGCCAGCAGAGCCATAGGACTAGCGGGAGGTCCTAACTACGAGCAGTACTTC. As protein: CASRAIGLAGGPNYEQYF.

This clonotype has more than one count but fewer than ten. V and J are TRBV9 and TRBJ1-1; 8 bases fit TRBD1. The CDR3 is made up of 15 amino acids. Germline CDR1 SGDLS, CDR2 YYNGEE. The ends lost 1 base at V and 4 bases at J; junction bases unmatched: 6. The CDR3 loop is CASSVTDREGTEAFF. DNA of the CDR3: TGTGCCAGCAGCGTAACGGACAGGGAAGGCACTGAAGCTTTCTTT. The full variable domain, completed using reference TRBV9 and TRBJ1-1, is DSGVTQTPKHLITATGQRVTLRCSPRSGDLSVYWYQQSLDQGLQFLIQYYNGEERAKGNILERFSAQQFPDLHSELNLSSLELGDSALYFCASSVTDREGTEAFFGQGTRLTVV.

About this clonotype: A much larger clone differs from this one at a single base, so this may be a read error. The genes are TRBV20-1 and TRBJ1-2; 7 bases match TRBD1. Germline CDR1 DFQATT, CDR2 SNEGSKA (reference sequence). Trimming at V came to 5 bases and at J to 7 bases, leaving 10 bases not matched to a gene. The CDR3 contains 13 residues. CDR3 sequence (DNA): TGCAGTGCTCCCAGGGGGAACACGGGTGGCTACACCTTC. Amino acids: CSAPRGNTGGYTF.

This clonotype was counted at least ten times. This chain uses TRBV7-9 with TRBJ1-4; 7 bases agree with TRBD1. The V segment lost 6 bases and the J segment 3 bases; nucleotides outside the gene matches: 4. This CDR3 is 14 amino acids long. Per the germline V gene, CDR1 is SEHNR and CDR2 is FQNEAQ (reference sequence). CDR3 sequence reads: CASSPTGANEKLFF. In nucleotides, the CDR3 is TGTGCCAGCAGTCCAACAGGGGCTAATGAAAAACTGTTTTTT.

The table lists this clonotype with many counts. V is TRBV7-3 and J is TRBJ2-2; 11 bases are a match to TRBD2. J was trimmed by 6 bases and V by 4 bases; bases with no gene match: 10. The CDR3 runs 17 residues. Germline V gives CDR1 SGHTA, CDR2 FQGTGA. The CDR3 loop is CASSSISGRALAGELFF. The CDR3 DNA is TGTGCCAGCAGCTCCATTAGCGGGAGGGCCCTCGCCGGGGAGCTGTTTTTT.

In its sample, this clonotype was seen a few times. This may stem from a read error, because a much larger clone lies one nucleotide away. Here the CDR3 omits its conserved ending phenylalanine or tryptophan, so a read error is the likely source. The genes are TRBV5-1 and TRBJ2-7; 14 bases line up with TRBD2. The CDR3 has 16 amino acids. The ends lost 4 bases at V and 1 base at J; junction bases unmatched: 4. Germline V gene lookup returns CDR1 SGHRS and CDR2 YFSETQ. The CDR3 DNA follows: TGCGCCAGCAGCCCAAGACTAGCGGGAGGGTCCTACGAGCAGTACCTC. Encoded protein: CASSPRLAGGSYEQYL.

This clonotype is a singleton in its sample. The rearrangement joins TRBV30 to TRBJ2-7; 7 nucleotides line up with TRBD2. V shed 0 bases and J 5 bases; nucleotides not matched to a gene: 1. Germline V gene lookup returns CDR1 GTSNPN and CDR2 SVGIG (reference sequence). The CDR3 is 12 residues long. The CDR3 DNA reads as TGTGCCTGGAGTGTAGCGGGGAACGAGCAGTACTTC. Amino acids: CAWSVAGNEQYF.

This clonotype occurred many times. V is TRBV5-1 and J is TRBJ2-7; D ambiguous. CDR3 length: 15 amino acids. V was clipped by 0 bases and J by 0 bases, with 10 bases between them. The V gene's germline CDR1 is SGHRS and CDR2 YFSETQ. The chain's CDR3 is CASSLEVGGSYEQYF. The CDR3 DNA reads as TGCGCCAGCAGCTTGGAGGTTGGCGGCTCCTACGAGCAGTACTTC. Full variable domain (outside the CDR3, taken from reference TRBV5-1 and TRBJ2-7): KAGVTQTPRYLIKTRGQQVTLSCSPISGHRSVSWYQQTPGQGLQFLFEYFSETQRNKGNFPGRFSGRQFSNSRSEMNVSTLELGDSALYLCASSLEVGGSYEQYFGPGTRLTVT.

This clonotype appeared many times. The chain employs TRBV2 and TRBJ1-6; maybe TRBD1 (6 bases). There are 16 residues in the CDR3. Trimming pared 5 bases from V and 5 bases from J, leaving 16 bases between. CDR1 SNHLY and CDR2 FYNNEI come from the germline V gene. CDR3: CASSPQGGDNNSPLHF. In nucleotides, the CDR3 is TGTGCCAGCAGTCCCCAGGGAGGGGACAATAATTCACCCCTCCACTTT.

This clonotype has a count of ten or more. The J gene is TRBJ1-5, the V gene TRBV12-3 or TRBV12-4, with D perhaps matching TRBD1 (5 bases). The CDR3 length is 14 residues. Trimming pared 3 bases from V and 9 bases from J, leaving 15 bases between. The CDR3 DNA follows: TGTGCCAGCAGTTTCGGACAAGCCGGGACGCCCCAGCATTTT. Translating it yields CASSFGQAGTPQHF.

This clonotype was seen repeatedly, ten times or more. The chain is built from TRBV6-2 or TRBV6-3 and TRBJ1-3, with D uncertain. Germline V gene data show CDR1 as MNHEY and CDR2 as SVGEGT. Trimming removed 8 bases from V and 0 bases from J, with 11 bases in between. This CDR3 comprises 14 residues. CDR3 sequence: CASGSASSGNTIYF. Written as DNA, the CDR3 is TGTGCCAGCGGATCGGCCAGCTCTGGAAACACCATATATTTT.